The 20 T cell receptor beta chains given below trace back to one sample, sequenced in a study of blood T cells in healthy people across ages. For the second PCR, which ran for about 6 to 11 cycles, a sample-barcoded 5' primer and a J-beta primer mix were used. MiXCR was run by TCRdb on the 5' RACE reads, yielding one entry per CDR3 protein. The sample carries approximately 600,000 distinct CDR3 sequences, around three fifths recorded once. The material sequenced was blood. The receptors were gathered from a man in his 60s in good health.

This chain links TRBV4-1 with TRBJ1-2; 9 bases map to TRBD1. The CDR3 has 15 residues. The J segment lost 7 bases and the V segment lost 4 bases, leaving 10 bases of the junction unmatched. Germline loops: CDR1 MGHRA, CDR2 YSYEKL. CDR3 bases: TGCGCCAGCAGCCCGGGGGGACAGGGATACGGTGGCTACACCTTC. This encodes CASSPGGQGYGGYTF.

This chain links TRBV5-4 with TRBJ2-5; the D gene is possibly TRBD2 (7 bases). Germline V lookup: CDR1 SGHNT, CDR2 YYREEE (reference sequence). V gave up 10 bases and J gave up 4 bases, with 23 bases separating them. The CDR3 covers 15 residues. CDR3 residues: CALNRAGARAETQYF. The CDR3 DNA is TGTGCCCTAAATCGCGCGGGGGCCCGTGCAGAGACCCAGTACTTC.

The table lists this clonotype with a few counts. The genes are TRBV7-2 and TRBJ2-7, with a weak D call TRBD2 (7 bases). The end of the DNA aligns better with TRBJ2-5, so the J call may be wrong. Germline V gene lookup returns CDR1 SGHTA and CDR2 FQGNSA. The CDR3 runs to 15 residues. CDR3 bases: TGTGCCAGCAGCCCATGGGGGGGCTTCTGGGAGACCCAGTACTTC. Its translation: CASSPWGGFWETQYF.

The rearrangement uses TRBV5-5 and TRBJ2-5; D is uncertain. V was shortened by 0 bases and J by 4 bases, with 10 bases between the two germline ends. Germline CDR1 reads SGHKS; CDR2 reads YYEKEE (reference sequence). The CDR3 spans 14 residues. For the CDR3, the DNA is TGTGCCAGCAGCTTGGCCCCGGGTTCAGAGACCCAGTACTTC. Protein product: CASSLAPGSETQYF.

This clonotype was recorded only once. V gene TRBV28 combines with J gene TRBJ2-1; D is ambiguous. Per germline, CDR1 MDHEN and CDR2 SYDVKM. This CDR3 is built from 12 residues. V shed 8 bases and J shed 1 base, with 6 bases lying between them. The CDR3 bases are TGTGCCAGCGCTGGGTCCTACAATGAGCAGTTCTTC. This gives the protein CASAGSYNEQFF.

The rearrangement joins TRBV20-1 to TRBJ2-3, with 8 bases that match TRBD1. Germline V gene data show CDR1 as DFQATT and CDR2 as SNEGSKA (reference sequence). V lost 3 bases, J lost 4 bases, and 12 bases stayed unmatched. This CDR3 is 16 amino acids long. The CDR3: CSASPPGGAGADTQYF. DNA of the CDR3: TGCAGTGCTAGCCCCCCAGGGGGCGCAGGGGCAGATACGCAGTATTTT.

About this clonotype itself: The junction shows a germline mismatch at one end, possibly a read error. The chain links TRBV24-1 to TRBJ2-3; D possibly corresponds to TRBD1 (6 bases). Germline values: CDR1 KGHDR, CDR2 SFDVKD. CDR3 length: 17 residues. In DNA, the CDR3 is TGTGACACCAGTGATCGCCAGGGTCAGGGGTTCGGAGATACGCAGTATTTT. The encoded protein is CDTSDRQGQGFGDTQYF.

The chain joins TRBV11-2 to TRBJ2-5, with 12 bases aligning to TRBD2. The CDR3 runs to 16 residues. The germline V gene has CDR1 SGHAT and CDR2 FQNNGV. The junction had 10 bases not matched to a gene; V was cut back by 6 bases and J by 5 bases. Here the CDR3 DNA reads TGTGCCAGCAGTAAACCCGCTAGCGGGGGGGCGGAGACCCAGTACTTC. Protein: CASSKPASGGAETQYF. Full variable domain (missing parts from reference TRBV11-2 and TRBJ2-5): EAGVAQSPRYKIIEKRQSVAFWCNPISGHATLYWYQQILGQGPKLLIQFQNNGVVDDSQLPKDRFSAERLKGVDSTLKIQPAKLEDSAVYLCASSKPASGGAETQYFGPGTRLLVL.

The table lists this clonotype with a few counts. V usage is TRBV4-1 and J usage is TRBJ2-7; D is tentatively TRBD1 or TRBD2 (5 bases each). The CDR3 has 15 amino acids. V lost 0 bases to trimming and J lost 3 bases, with 12 bases between them. The V gene's germline CDR1 is MGHRA and CDR2 YSYEKL. CDR3 amino acids: CASSQDQGVGYEQYF. CDR3 nucleotides: TGCGCCAGCAGCCAAGATCAGGGAGTAGGCTACGAGCAGTACTTC.

The V gene is TRBV7-9, the J gene TRBJ2-5, with D tentatively TRBD1 (6 bases). Trimming pared 3 bases from V and 2 bases from J, leaving 13 bases between. The CDR3 spans 15 residues. CDR1 and CDR2 (germline): SEHNR, FQNEAQ (reference sequence). CDR3 nucleotide sequence: TGTGCCAGCAGCTTTCCTAGGGGGATACAAGAGACCCAGTACTTC. Amino acid sequence: CASSFPRGIQETQYF.

This clonotype appeared a single time. The chain has TRBV7-9 and TRBJ2-1, with TRBD1 matching 9 bases. The CDR3 is 18 residues long. Germline V gives CDR1 SEHNR, CDR2 FQNEAQ (reference sequence). J was trimmed by 1 base and V by 4 bases; bases with no gene match: 11. CDR3 nucleotides: TGTGCCAGCAGCTCGGGGTGGACAGGGGCAACGTCCTACAATGAGCAGTTCTTC. It encodes CASSSGWTGATSYNEQFF.

V usage is TRBV5-1 and J usage is TRBJ2-3; no definite D call. Germline V lookup: CDR1 SGHRS, CDR2 YFSETQ. The CDR3 totals 14 residues. Trimming cost V 0 bases and J 0 bases, with 5 bases left between them. This chain's CDR3 is CASSLDYSTDTQYF. CDR3 DNA: TGCGCCAGCAGCTTGGACTATAGCACAGATACGCAGTATTTT.

The rearrangement links TRBV5-1 to TRBJ2-5; D not certain. This CDR3 has 13 amino acids. Germline V gene lookup returns CDR1 SGHRS and CDR2 YFSETQ. Trimming took off 6 bases at V and 1 base at J, with 10 bases between the two ends. The CDR3 sequence is CASTAGPQETQYF. For the CDR3, the DNA is TGCGCCAGCACGGCAGGCCCCCAAGAGACCCAGTACTTC.

The V call is TRBV25-1, the J call TRBJ2-4; 7 bases line up with TRBD1. The J call may be in error: the DNA end matches TRBJ2-7 better. Germline CDR1 and CDR2: MGHDK and SYGVNS. The CDR3 contains 15 residues. CDR3 bases: TGTGCCACCGAGAGGCGAGGGGGCCCACCCTACGAGCAGTACTTC. Protein product: CATERRGGPPYEQYF.

There are a few counts of this clonotype. This sequence joins TRBV3-1 and TRBJ2-1; a weak D match, TRBD2 (5 bases). Germline V gene data show CDR1 as LGHDT and CDR2 as YNNKEL (reference sequence). V gave up 1 base and J gave up 10 bases, with 8 bases separating them. The CDR3 totals 12 residues. The CDR3 loop reads CASSQGRLEQFF. Here the CDR3 DNA reads TGTGCCAGCAGCCAAGGCCGACTAGAGCAGTTCTTC.

The chain is built from TRBV5-1 and TRBJ2-3; 12 positions agree with TRBD2. The CDR3 is made up of 16 amino acids. V shed 4 bases, J shed 4 bases, and the junction held 7 bases outside the gene matches. The germline gives CDR1 SGHRS, CDR2 YFSETQ. DNA for the CDR3: TGCGCCAGCAGCCCCCGACTAGCGGGGGACCCAGATACGCAGTATTTT. As protein: CASSPRLAGDPDTQYF.

V usage is TRBV21-1 and J usage is TRBJ2-4; the table calls TRBD1, which could not be checked here. TRBV21-1 counts as a pseudogene. This CDR3 is built from 16 residues. The CDR3 loop reads CASSKGDRGAKNIQYF. The CDR3 DNA reads as TGTGCCAGCAGCAAAGGGGACAGAGGAGCCAAAAACATTCAGTACTTC.

The table lists this clonotype with a few counts. The chain recombines TRBV10-3 with TRBJ1-4; 9 positions match TRBD1. Unmatched junction bases numbered 6, after V lost 3 bases and J lost 7 bases. Germline loops: CDR1 ENHRY, CDR2 SYGVKD. The CDR3 runs to 15 residues. The CDR3 region is CAISDPGQGREKLFF. The CDR3 DNA reads as TGTGCCATCAGTGATCCCGGACAGGGGCGTGAAAAACTGTTTTTT.

This clonotype was observed a few times. For the CDR3, the DNA is TGTGCCATCAGTCTGGGGGACAATCCCTACGAGCAGTACTTC. Amino acid sequence: CAISLGDNPYEQYF. The chain carries TRBV10-3 and TRBJ2-7; a weak D match, TRBD1 (6 bases). CDR1 and CDR2 from the germline V gene are ENHRY and SYGVKD. Trimming left V 5 bases short and J 2 bases short, with 13 bases between. CDR3 size: 14 residues.

This clonotype showed up just a few times. The chain employs TRBV5-1 and TRBJ2-7; D gene unclear. The CDR3 extends over 14 amino acids. The germline V and J ends were trimmed by 0 bases and 3 bases, with 10 bases remaining between them. CDR1 and CDR2 from the germline V gene are SGHRS and YFSETQ. This CDR3 is CASSLGSSNYEQYF. The DNA of the CDR3 is TGCGCCAGCAGCTTGGGATCCAGTAACTACGAGCAGTACTTC.